Below, 30 T cell receptor beta chains from the same sample are listed, as sequenced in a study of control samples from healthy donors and cancer patients. Method: immunoSEQ multiplex PCR; TCRdb's copy keeps in-frame clones and lacks some. Of some 90,000 clones listed, 91% were seen once; the top ten hold over 0.85%. Sample: blood. These receptors were collected from a woman aged 25-40 years in good health.

The sample holds one count of this clone. The chain recombines TRBV10-3 with TRBJ1-6; D is possibly TRBD1 (5 bases). Per germline, CDR1 ENHRY and CDR2 SYGVKD. Trimming removed 7 bases from V and 0 bases from J, with 10 bases in between. There are 15 residues in the CDR3. The CDR3 DNA reads TGTGCCATCAAAGACAGTGTCTCCTATAATTCACCCCTCCACTTT. It specifies CAIKDSVSYNSPLHF.

The chain joins TRBV19 to TRBJ2-3; the match to TRBD2 covers 11 bases. In germline, CDR1 is LNHDA, CDR2 SQIVND (reference sequence). The CDR3 consists of 16 residues. With V trimmed by 4 bases and J by 7 bases, 10 bases remained unmatched. The CDR3 sequence is CASSSSGGASLYTQYF. The CDR3 DNA follows: TGTGCCAGTAGTAGTAGCGGGGGGGCTAGTTTATATACGCAGTATTTT.

V is TRBV14 and J is TRBJ1-2, with a weak D call TRBD1 (5 bases). V was pared by 1 base and J by 5 bases, with 14 bases between. Germline V gene sequence: CDR1 SGHDN, CDR2 FVKESK. The CDR3 sequence is 15 residues long. The CDR3 DNA follows: TGTGCCAGCAGCCAAGGTGCAGGGCGGGGATATGGCTACACCTTC. Protein sequence: CASSQGAGRGYGYTF.

The rearrangement joins TRBV30 to TRBJ1-1; D is unresolved. Germline CDR1 GTSNPN, CDR2 SVGIG (reference sequence). The CDR3 is 12 residues long. The ends were cut back, 4 bases at V and 4 bases at J, with 10 bases in the middle. CDR3: CAWTEAGTEAFF. The DNA of the CDR3 is TGTGCCTGGACAGAAGCGGGCACTGAAGCTTTCTTT. Full variable domain (missing parts from reference TRBV30 and TRBJ1-1): SQTIHQWPATLVQPVGSPLSLECTVEGTSNPNLYWYRQAAGRGLQLLFYSVGIGQISSEVPQNLSASRPQDRQFILSSKKLLLSDSGFYLCAWTEAGTEAFFGQGTRLTVV.

The rearrangement joins TRBV11-2 to TRBJ1-3, with unresolved D. V lost 0 bases and J 2 bases, leaving 23 bases between the germline ends. Per germline, CDR1 SGHAT and CDR2 FQNNGV. The CDR3 spans 20 residues. Here the CDR3 reads CASSLDLPRHKEATGNTIYF. The CDR3 nucleotides read TGTGCCAGCAGCTTAGATCTCCCGAGACACAAGGAGGCGACTGGAAACACCATATATTTT.

This clone was counted only a few times. The V call is TRBV6-2 or TRBV6-3, the J call TRBJ2-7; TRBD2 matches at 9 bases. Losses at the gene ends were 4 bases for V and 2 bases for J; bases not matched to a gene: 6. Germline lookup yields CDR1 MNHEY and CDR2 SVGEGT. The CDR3 consists of 15 residues. The CDR3 DNA follows: TGTGCCAGCAGTTTGGGAAGCGGGGGGACCTACGAGCAGTACTTC. This gives the protein CASSLGSGGTYEQYF.

About this clone: Other DNA sequences in the sample encode the same CDR3. This chain connects TRBV5-1 to TRBJ1-5, with D possibly being TRBD1 (5 bases). CDR3 length: 15 amino acids. From germline, CDR1 is SGHRS and CDR2 YFSETQ. The V end was cut by 0 bases, the J end by 4 bases, with 11 bases between. CDR3 sequence reads: CASSLGSGGNQPQHF. CDR3 nucleotide sequence: TGCGCCAGCAGCTTGGGATCCGGGGGGAATCAGCCCCAGCATTTT. Variable domain in full (rest from reference TRBV5-1 and TRBJ1-5): KAGVTQTPRYLIKTRGQQVTLSCSPISGHRSVSWYQQTPGQGLQFLFEYFSETQRNKGNFPGRFSGRQFSNSRSEMNVSTLELGDSALYLCASSLGSGGNQPQHFGDGTRLSIL.

This chain links TRBV29-1 with TRBJ2-5; 7 nucleotides align to TRBD1. The CDR3 totals 13 residues. V lost 7 bases to trimming and J lost 1 base; unmatched junction nucleotides: 6. Germline CDR1 and CDR2: SQVTM and ANQGSEA. The CDR3, as DNA: TGCAGCGCGACGTGGACAGGCCAAGAGACCCAGTACTTC. Protein: CSATWTGQETQYF.

This clone was observed a single time. This chain joins TRBV2 and TRBJ1-5; 11 nucleotides agree with TRBD1. Germline V gene data show CDR1 as SNHLY and CDR2 as FYNNEI. This CDR3 has 20 amino acids. The trim removed 3 bases at V and 4 bases at J, leaving 17 bases unmatched. This CDR3 reads CASSDNTGQGVFLHNQPQHF. The CDR3 DNA follows: TGTGCCAGCAGTGATAACACGGGACAGGGGGTCTTCTTGCATAATCAGCCCCAGCATTTT.

The chain links TRBV5-8 to TRBJ2-7; 10 nucleotides agree with TRBD1. This CDR3 has 13 residues. The V segment lost 9 bases and the J segment 4 bases; nucleotides outside the gene matches: 7. Germline V gene data show CDR1 as SGHTS and CDR2 as YDEGEE. CDR3 sequence (DNA): TGTGCCACGAGGGACAGGGGAATATACGAGCAGTACTTC. It translates to CATRDRGIYEQYF.

The V call is TRBV19, the J call TRBJ1-1; 9 nucleotides align to TRBD1. Germline trimming cut 1 base from V and 7 bases from J; bases unmatched to any gene: 7. Germline CDR1 and CDR2: LNHDA and SQIVND (reference sequence). The CDR3 runs to 15 residues. In DNA, the CDR3 is TGTGCCAGTAGTATAGGGGACAGGGTTCTCGGTGAAGCTTTCTTT. It specifies CASSIGDRVLGEAFF.

This clone was seen once. The CDR3, as DNA: TGTGCCAGCAGCCAAGCCACTAGGGGGGACAATGAGCAGTTCTTC. Translated, it gives CASSQATRGDNEQFF. The J gene is TRBJ2-1, the V gene TRBV3-1 (or the pseudogene TRBV3-2); TRBD1 or TRBD2 may be the D gene (6 bases each). The CDR3 covers 15 residues. Trimming removed 1 base from V and 5 bases from J, with 12 bases in between. CDR1 is LGHDT and CDR2 is YNNKEL in the germline V gene (reference sequence).

This clone was recorded only once. The chain has TRBV28 and TRBJ2-1; the D is unclear. Trimming cost V 6 bases and J 0 bases, with 9 bases left between them. The CDR3 consists of 14 residues. The germline V gene encodes CDR1 MDHEN and CDR2 SYDVKM. The CDR3 DNA is TGTGCCAGCAGGGACCAGAGCTCCTACAATGAGCAGTTCTTC. It encodes CASRDQSSYNEQFF.

V and J are TRBV7-6 and TRBJ1-1, with TRBD1 identical over 8 bases. The V gene's germline CDR1 is SGHVS and CDR2 FNYEAQ. J lost 3 bases, V lost 5 bases, and 8 bases had no gene match. The CDR3 spans 15 residues. Written as DNA, the CDR3 is TGTGCCAGCAGCGTCGGGACAGGCTGGGACACTGAAGCTTTCTTT. This gives the protein CASSVGTGWDTEAFF.

The V gene is TRBV2, the J gene TRBJ1-3; D gene ambiguous. CDR1 SNHLY and CDR2 FYNNEI come from the germline V gene. This CDR3 has 16 residues. Trimming removed 6 bases at V and 0 bases at J, with 15 bases between. The CDR3 sequence: CASSPHGGDSGNTIYF. The DNA of the CDR3 is TGTGCCAGCAGCCCACACGGCGGGGACTCTGGAAACACCATATATTTT.

This clone was detected once. The gene calls are TRBV27 and TRBJ1-4; D may be TRBD1 (6 bases). V was clipped by 3 bases and J by 7 bases, with 12 bases between them. In germline, CDR1 is MNHEY, CDR2 SMNVEV (reference sequence). The CDR3 loop spans 14 amino acids. This chain's CDR3 is CASSFQGISEKLFF. The CDR3 nucleotides are TGTGCCAGCAGTTTTCAGGGGATCTCTGAAAAACTGTTTTTT.

This clone showed up just once. The chain has TRBV7-3 and TRBJ2-1; 12 nucleotides line up with TRBD2. The length of the CDR3 is 15 residues. The germline gives CDR1 SGHTA, CDR2 FQGTGA. V lost 6 bases, J lost 6 bases, and 6 bases stayed unmatched. CDR3 sequence reads: CASRRTSGEGNEQFF. CDR3 in DNA: TGTGCCAGCAGGAGGACTAGCGGGGAGGGCAATGAGCAGTTCTTC.

Points on this clone: At one end, the junction sequence differs from germline, possibly due to a read error. Other DNA sequences in the same sample also yield this CDR3. The chain combines TRBV11-2 with TRBJ1-1; D remains ambiguous. The length of the CDR3 is 16 residues. Per the germline V gene, CDR1 is SGHAT and CDR2 is FQNNGV. The CDR3, as DNA: TGCGCCAGCAGCTTAGATCTAAGTCAGCCGAACACTGAAGCTTTCTTT. Translated, it gives CASSLDLSQPNTEAFF. Using reference TRBV11-2 and TRBJ1-1 for the parts outside the CDR3, the full variable domain is EAGVAQSPRYKIIEKRQSVAFWCNPISGHATLYWYQQILGQGPKLLIQFQNNGVVDDSQLPKDRFSAERLKGVDSTLKIQPAKLEDSAVYLCASSLDLSQPNTEAFFGQGTRLTVV.

This rearrangement joins TRBV24-1 to TRBJ2-7, with TRBD1 matching over 7 bases. This CDR3 contains 16 residues. Germline lookup yields CDR1 KGHDR and CDR2 SFDVKD. Germline trimming cut 6 bases from V and 2 bases from J; bases unmatched to any gene: 12. For the CDR3, the DNA is TGTGCCACCAGTACCCCAGGGACAGCGGAGACCTACGAGCAGTACTTC. The encoded protein is CATSTPGTAETYEQYF.

V is TRBV10-3 and J is TRBJ1-1; 7 bases are shared with TRBD1. Losses at the gene ends were 4 bases for V and 6 bases for J; bases not matched to a gene: 8. The CDR3 contains 14 residues. The germline gives CDR1 ENHRY, CDR2 SYGVKD. The CDR3 loop is CAISARGYLSEAFF. CDR3 nucleotides: TGTGCCATCAGTGCCAGGGGGTATCTCTCTGAAGCTTTCTTT.

The chain combines TRBV1 with TRBJ2-7. TRBV1 is shown as a pseudogene. The CDR3 consists of 16 residues. The DNA of the CDR3 is TGCACCAGCAGCCAAGAGCGGTGGGATCTCTCCTACGAGCAGTACTTC. As protein: CTSSQERWDLSYEQYF.

The chain carries TRBV5-1 and TRBJ2-7, with 8 bases lining up with TRBD1. Germline V gene data show CDR1 as SGHRS and CDR2 as YFSETQ. CDR3 length equals 15 residues. V dropped 3 bases and J dropped 5; count of bases not matched to a gene: 10. This CDR3 reads CASSYLAGQVDEQYF. CDR3 sequence (DNA): TGCGCCAGCAGCTACCTCGCGGGACAGGTCGACGAGCAGTACTTC.

J is TRBJ2-7 and V is TRBV28; D unresolved. Between the trimmed V and J ends, which lost 2 bases and 7 bases, there was a span of 12 bases. The length of the CDR3 is 13 residues. Looked up from germline, CDR1 is MDHEN and CDR2 is SYDVKM. The CDR3 region has the DNA TGTGCCAGCAGTTTACTCGGGTCTTGGGAGCAGTACTTC. Its protein product is CASSLLGSWEQYF.

The rearrangement uses TRBV19 and TRBJ1-5; weak D call: TRBD1 (6 bases). CDR1 and CDR2 from the germline V gene are LNHDA and SQIVND (reference sequence). Trimming shortened V by 10 bases and J by 0 bases, and 19 bases separated the two germline ends. The CDR3 is 16 amino acids. The CDR3 DNA sequence: TGTGCCATCCTTATGAAGGGGGATCATAGCAATCAGCCCCAGCATTTT. Amino acid sequence: CAILMKGDHSNQPQHF.

The chain couples TRBV9 to TRBJ1-5, with a possible D match to TRBD1 (5 bases). Germline loops: CDR1 SGDLS, CDR2 YYNGEE. The germline V and J ends were trimmed by 4 bases and 3 bases, with 14 bases remaining between them. The CDR3 is 15 residues long. DNA for the CDR3: TGTGCCAGCAGCCCCAATTGGGGGTACAATCAGCCCCAGCATTTT. As protein: CASSPNWGYNQPQHF.

This clone has more than one count but fewer than ten. Distinct nucleotide sequences in the sample also encode this CDR3. The chain recombines TRBV7-6 with TRBJ2-1; the D is unclear. V gave up 2 bases and J gave up 1 base, with 3 bases separating them. Per germline, CDR1 SGHVS and CDR2 FNYEAQ. The CDR3 is 13 residues long. DNA of the CDR3: TGTGCCAGCAGCTTATCTTCCTACAATGAGCAGTTCTTC. This translates into CASSLSSYNEQFF. Using reference TRBV7-6 and TRBJ2-1 for the parts outside the CDR3, the full variable domain is GAGVSQSPRYKVTKRGQDVALRCDPISGHVSLYWYRQALGQGPEFLTYFNYEAQQDKSGLPNDRFSAERPEGSISTLTIQRTEQRDSAMYRCASSLSSYNEQFFGPGTRLTVL.

V usage is TRBV10-1 and J usage is TRBJ2-2; 8 bases match TRBD2. V lost 10 bases to trimming and J lost 3 bases; unmatched junction nucleotides: 10. This CDR3 contains 15 residues. Germline values: CDR1 WNHNN, CDR2 SYGVQD (reference sequence). CDR3 sequence: CAIHGASGYTGELFF. The CDR3 DNA sequence: TGCGCCATCCATGGGGCTAGCGGGTACACCGGGGAGCTGTTTTTT.

This clone was observed once. Here the CDR3 reads CASSLTGGPTGELFF. The CDR3 coding sequence is TGCGCCAGCAGCTTGACAGGGGGCCCCACCGGGGAGCTGTTTTTT. The V call is TRBV5-1, the J call TRBJ2-2, with 9 bases lining up with TRBD1. The trim removed 1 base at V and 4 bases at J, leaving 2 bases unmatched. Per the germline V gene, CDR1 is SGHRS and CDR2 is YFSETQ. The CDR3 has 15 residues.

This clone occurred a few times. This rearrangement joins TRBV28 to TRBJ1-4, with 7 nucleotides matching TRBD1. The CDR3 loop spans 14 amino acids. Losses at the gene ends were 4 bases for V and 7 bases for J; bases not matched to a gene: 6. The germline CDR1 and CDR2 sequences are MDHEN and SYDVKM. As DNA, the CDR3 is TGTGCCAGCAGTTATGGACAGGCGCGTGAAAAACTGTTTTTT. Protein: CASSYGQAREKLFF.

CDR3 sequence (DNA): TGTGCCAGCAGCGTAAGGGAGAGCTCCTACAATGAGCAGTTCTTC. Its protein is CASSVRESSYNEQFF. The chain is built from TRBV9 and TRBJ2-1, with D possibly being TRBD2 (5 bases). The CDR3 loop spans 15 amino acids. Trimming cost V 1 base and J 0 bases, with 8 bases left between them. Per germline, CDR1 SGDLS and CDR2 YYNGEE.